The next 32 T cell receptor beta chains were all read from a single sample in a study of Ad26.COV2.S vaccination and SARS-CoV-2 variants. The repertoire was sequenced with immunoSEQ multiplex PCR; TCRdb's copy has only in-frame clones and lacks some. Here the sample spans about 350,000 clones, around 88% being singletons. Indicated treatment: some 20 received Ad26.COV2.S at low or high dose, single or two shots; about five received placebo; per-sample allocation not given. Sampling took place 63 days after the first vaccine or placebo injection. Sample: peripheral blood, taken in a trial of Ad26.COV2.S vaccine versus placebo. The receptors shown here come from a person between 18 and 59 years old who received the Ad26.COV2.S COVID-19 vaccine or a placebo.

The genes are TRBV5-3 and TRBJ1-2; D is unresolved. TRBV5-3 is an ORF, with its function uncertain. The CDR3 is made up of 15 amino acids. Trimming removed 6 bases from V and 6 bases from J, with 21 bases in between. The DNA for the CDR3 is TGTGCCAGAACTATGGGAGGCAGCCGAAGGGATGGCTACACCTTC. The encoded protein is CARTMGGSRRDGYTF.

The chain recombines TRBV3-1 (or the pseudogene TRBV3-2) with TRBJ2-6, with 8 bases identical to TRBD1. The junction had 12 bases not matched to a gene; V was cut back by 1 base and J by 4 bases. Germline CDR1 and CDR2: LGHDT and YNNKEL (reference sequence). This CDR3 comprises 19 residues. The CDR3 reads CASSQGLGQASRGANVLTF. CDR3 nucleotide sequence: TGTGCCAGCAGCCAAGGTCTGGGACAGGCCTCTCGAGGGGCCAACGTCCTGACTTTC.

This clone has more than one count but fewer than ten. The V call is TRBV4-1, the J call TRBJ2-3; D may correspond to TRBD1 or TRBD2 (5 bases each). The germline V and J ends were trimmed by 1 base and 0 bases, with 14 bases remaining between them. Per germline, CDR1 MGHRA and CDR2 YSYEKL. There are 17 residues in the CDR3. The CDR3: CASSQVIRGRSTDTQYF. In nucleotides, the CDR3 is TGCGCCAGCAGCCAAGTAATAAGGGGACGGAGCACAGATACGCAGTATTTT.

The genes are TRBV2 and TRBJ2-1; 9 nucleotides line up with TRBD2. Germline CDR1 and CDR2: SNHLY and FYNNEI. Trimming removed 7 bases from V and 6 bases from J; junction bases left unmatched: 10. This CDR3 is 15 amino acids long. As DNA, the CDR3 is TGTGCCAGCACCCCTCGGGGTAGCGGGAGCAATGAGCAGTTCTTC. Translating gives CASTPRGSGSNEQFF. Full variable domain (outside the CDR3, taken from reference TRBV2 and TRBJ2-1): EPEVTQTPSHQVTQMGQEVILRCVPISNHLYFYWYRQILGQKVEFLVSFYNNEISEKSEIFDDQFSVERPDGSNFTLKIRSTKLEDSAMYFCASTPRGSGSNEQFFGPGTRLTVL.

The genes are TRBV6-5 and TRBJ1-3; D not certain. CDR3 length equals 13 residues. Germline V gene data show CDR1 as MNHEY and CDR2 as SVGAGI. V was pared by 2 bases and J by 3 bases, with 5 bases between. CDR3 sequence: CASSYQFGNTIYF. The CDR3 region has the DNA TGTGCCAGCAGTTACCAGTTTGGAAACACCATATATTTT.

CDR3 nucleotides: TGTGCCAGTAGTGACACAGGGTCGACTAATGAAAAACTGTTTTTT. This translates into CASSDTGSTNEKLFF. This chain links TRBV19 with TRBJ1-4, with D maybe TRBD1 (6 bases). V gave up 5 bases and J gave up 2 bases, with 12 bases separating them. The germline V gene encodes CDR1 LNHDA and CDR2 SQIVND (reference sequence). The CDR3 runs to 15 residues.

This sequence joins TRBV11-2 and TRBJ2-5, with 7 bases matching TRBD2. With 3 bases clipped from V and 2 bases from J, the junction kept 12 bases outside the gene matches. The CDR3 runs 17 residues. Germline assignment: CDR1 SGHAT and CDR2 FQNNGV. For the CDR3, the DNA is TGTGCCAGCAGCTTTAGTCGGATAGCGGGCTTACAAGAGACCCAGTACTTC. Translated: CASSFSRIAGLQETQYF.

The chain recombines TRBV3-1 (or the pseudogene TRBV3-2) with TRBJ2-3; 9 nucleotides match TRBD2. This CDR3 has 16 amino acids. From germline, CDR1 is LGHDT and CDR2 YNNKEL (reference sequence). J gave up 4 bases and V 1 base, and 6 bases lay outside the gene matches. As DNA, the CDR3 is TGTGCCAGCAGCCAAGGTGCGGGAGGGCCCGCAGATACGCAGTATTTT. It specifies CASSQGAGGPADTQYF.

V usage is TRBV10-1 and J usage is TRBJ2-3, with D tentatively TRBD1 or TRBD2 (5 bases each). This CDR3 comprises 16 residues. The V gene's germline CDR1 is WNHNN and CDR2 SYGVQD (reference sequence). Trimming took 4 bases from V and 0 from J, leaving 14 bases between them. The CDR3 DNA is TGCGCCAGCAGTGTCGGGACCTTCCCTAGCACAGATACGCAGTATTTT. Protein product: CASSVGTFPSTDTQYF.

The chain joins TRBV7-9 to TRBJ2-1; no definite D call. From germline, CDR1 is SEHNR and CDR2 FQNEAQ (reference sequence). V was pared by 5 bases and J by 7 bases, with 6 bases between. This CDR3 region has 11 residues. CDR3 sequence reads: CASSDRNEQFF. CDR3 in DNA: TGTGCCAGCAGCGACCGTAATGAGCAGTTCTTC.

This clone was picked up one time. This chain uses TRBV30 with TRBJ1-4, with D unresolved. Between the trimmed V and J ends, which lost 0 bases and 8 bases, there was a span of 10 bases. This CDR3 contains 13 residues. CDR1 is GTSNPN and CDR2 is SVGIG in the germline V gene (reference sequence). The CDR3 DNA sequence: TGTGCCTGGAGTGTACCCGAAGGGGAAAAACTGTTTTTT. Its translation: CAWSVPEGEKLFF. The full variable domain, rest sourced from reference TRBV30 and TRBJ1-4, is SQTIHQWPATLVQPVGSPLSLECTVEGTSNPNLYWYRQAAGRGLQLLFYSVGIGQISSEVPQNLSASRPQDRQFILSSKKLLLSDSGFYLCAWSVPEGEKLFFGSGTQLSVL.

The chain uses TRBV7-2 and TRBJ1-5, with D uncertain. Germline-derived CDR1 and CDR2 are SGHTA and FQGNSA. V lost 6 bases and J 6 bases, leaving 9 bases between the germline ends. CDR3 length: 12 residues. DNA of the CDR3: TGTGCCAGCAGGGTGGGTAGTCAGCCCCAGCATTTT. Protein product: CASRVGSQPQHF.

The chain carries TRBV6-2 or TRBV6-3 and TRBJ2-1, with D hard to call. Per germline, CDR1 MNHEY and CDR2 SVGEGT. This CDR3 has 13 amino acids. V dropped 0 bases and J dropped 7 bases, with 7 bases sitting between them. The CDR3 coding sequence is TGTGCCAGCAGTTACTCTAGCTTGAATGAGCAGTTCTTC. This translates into CASSYSSLNEQFF.

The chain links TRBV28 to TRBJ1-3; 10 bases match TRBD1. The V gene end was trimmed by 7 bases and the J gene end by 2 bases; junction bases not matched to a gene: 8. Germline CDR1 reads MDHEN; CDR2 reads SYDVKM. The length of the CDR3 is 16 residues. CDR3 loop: CASTPGQGLPGNTIYF. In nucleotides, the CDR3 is TGTGCCAGCACCCCGGGACAGGGGCTACCTGGAAACACCATATATTTT. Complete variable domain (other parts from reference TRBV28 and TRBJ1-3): DVKVTQSSRYLVKRTGEKVFLECVQDMDHENMFWYRQDPGLGLRLIYFSYDVKMKEKGDIPEGYSVSREKKERFSLILESASTNQTSMYLCASTPGQGLPGNTIYFGEGSWLTVV.

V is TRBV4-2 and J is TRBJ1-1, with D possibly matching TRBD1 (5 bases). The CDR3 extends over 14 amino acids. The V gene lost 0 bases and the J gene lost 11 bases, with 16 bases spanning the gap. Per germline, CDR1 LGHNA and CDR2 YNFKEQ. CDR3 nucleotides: TGTGCCAGCAGCCAAGATCGTCGGGGGGTGAGGGCTTTCTTT. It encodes CASSQDRRGVRAFF.

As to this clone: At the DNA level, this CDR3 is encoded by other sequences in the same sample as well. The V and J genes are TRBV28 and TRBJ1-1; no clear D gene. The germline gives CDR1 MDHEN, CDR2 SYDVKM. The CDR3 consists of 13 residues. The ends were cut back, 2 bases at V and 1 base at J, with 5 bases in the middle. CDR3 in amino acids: CASSLLANTEAFF. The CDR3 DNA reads TGTGCCAGCAGTTTACTGGCGAACACTGAAGCTTTCTTT.

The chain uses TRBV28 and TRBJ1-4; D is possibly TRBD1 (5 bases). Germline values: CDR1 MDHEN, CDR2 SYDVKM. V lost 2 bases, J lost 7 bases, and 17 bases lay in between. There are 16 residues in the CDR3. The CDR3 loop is CASSLDWGERSEKLFF. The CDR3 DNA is TGTGCCAGCAGTTTAGATTGGGGCGAACGTAGTGAAAAACTGTTTTTT.

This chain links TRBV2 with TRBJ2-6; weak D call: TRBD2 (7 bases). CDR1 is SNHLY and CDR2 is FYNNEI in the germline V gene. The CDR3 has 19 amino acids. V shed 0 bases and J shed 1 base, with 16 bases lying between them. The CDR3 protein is CASSEAGGQASSGANVLTF. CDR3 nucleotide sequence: TGTGCCAGCAGTGAAGCGGGGGGGCAGGCGTCTTCTGGGGCCAACGTCCTGACTTTC.

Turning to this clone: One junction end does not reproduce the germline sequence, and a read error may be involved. DNA for the CDR3: TGTGCCAGCAGTTTCTCACAGGGCCCCCCCGCGTACTTT. Translation: CASSFSQGPPAYF. The chain uses TRBV28 and TRBJ1-1, with D maybe TRBD1 (6 bases). Germline V gene sequence: CDR1 MDHEN, CDR2 SYDVKM. The CDR3 totals 13 residues.

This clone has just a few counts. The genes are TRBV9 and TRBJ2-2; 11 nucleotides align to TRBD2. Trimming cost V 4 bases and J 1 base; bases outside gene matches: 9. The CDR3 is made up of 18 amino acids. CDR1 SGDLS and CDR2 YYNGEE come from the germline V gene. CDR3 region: CASSLWGLAGGNTGELFF. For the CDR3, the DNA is TGTGCCAGCAGCCTCTGGGGCCTAGCGGGAGGGAACACCGGGGAGCTGTTTTTT.

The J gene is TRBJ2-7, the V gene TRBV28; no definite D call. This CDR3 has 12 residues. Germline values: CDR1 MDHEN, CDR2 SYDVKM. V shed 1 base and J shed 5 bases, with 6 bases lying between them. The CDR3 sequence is CASSLLGNEQYF. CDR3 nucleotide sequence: TGTGCCAGCAGTTTATTAGGGAACGAGCAGTACTTC. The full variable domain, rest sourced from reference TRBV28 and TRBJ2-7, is DVKVTQSSRYLVKRTGEKVFLECVQDMDHENMFWYRQDPGLGLRLIYFSYDVKMKEKGDIPEGYSVSREKKERFSLILESASTNQTSMYLCASSLLGNEQYFGPGTRLTVT.

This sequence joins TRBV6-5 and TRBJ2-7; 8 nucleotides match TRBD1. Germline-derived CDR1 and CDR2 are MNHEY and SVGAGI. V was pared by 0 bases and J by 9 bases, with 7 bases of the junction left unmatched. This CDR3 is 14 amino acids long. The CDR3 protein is CASSYSPTGDRQYF. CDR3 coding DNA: TGTGCCAGCAGTTACTCCCCGACAGGGGATCGGCAGTACTTC.

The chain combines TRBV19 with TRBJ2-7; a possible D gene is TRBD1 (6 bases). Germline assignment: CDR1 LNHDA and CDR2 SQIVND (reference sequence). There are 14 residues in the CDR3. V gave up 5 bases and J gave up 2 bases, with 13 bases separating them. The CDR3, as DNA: TGTGCCAGTAGTTTGGGGGCAGGGGCCTACGAGCAGTACTTC. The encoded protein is CASSLGAGAYEQYF. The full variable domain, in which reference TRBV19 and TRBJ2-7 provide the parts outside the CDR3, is DGGITQSPKYLFRKEGQNVTLSCEQNLNHDAMYWYRQDPGQGLRLIYYSQIVNDFQKGDIAEGYSVSREKKESFPLTVTSAQKNPTAFYLCASSLGAGAYEQYFGPGTRLTVT.

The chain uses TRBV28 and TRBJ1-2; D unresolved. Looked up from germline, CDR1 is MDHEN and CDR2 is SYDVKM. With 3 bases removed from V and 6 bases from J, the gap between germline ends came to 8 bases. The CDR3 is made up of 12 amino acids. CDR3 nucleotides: TGTGCCAGCAGTTTGAAAAGTCATGGCTACACCTTC. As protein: CASSLKSHGYTF.

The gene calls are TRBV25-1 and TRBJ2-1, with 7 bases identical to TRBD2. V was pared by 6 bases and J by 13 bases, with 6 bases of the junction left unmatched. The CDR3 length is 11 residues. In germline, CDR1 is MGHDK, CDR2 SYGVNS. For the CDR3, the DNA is TGTGCCAGCAGCCTCGGGAGGAATCAGTTCTTC. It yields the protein CASSLGRNQFF.

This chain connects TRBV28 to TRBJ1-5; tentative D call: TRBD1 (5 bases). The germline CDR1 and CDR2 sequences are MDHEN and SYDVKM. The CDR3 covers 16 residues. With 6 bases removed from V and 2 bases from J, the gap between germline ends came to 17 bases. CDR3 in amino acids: CASRSGTPAGNQPQHF. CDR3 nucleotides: TGTGCCAGCAGGTCCGGGACTCCCGCAGGCAATCAGCCCCAGCATTTT. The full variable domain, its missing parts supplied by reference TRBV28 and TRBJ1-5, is DVKVTQSSRYLVKRTGEKVFLECVQDMDHENMFWYRQDPGLGLRLIYFSYDVKMKEKGDIPEGYSVSREKKERFSLILESASTNQTSMYLCASRSGTPAGNQPQHFGDGTRLSIL.

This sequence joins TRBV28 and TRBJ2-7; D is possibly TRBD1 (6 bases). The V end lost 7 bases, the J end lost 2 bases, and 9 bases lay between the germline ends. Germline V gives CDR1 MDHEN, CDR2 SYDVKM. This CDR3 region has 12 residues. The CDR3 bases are TGTGCCAGCAACAGGGCTCCCTACGAGCAGTACTTC. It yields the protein CASNRAPYEQYF. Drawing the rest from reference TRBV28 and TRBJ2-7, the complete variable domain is DVKVTQSSRYLVKRTGEKVFLECVQDMDHENMFWYRQDPGLGLRLIYFSYDVKMKEKGDIPEGYSVSREKKERFSLILESASTNQTSMYLCASNRAPYEQYFGPGTRLTVT.

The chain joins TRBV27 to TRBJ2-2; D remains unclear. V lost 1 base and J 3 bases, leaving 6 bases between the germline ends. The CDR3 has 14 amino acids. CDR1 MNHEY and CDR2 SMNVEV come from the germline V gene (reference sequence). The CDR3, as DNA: TGTGCCAGCAGTTTATTGCCAGACACCGGGGAGCTGTTTTTT. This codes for CASSLLPDTGELFF.

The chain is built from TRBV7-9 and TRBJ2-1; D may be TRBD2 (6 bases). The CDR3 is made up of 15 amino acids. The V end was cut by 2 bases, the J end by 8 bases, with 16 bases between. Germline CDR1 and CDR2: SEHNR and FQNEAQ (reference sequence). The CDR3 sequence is CASSLTSRGRDEQFF. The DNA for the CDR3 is TGTGCCAGCAGCTTAACGTCGCGGGGAAGGGATGAGCAGTTCTTC.

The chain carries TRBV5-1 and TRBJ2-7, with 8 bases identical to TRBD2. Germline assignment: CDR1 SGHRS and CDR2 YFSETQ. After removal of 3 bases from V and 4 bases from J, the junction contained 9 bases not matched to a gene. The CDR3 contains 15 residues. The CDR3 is CASSWTASGSYEQYF. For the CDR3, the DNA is TGCGCCAGCAGCTGGACAGCTAGCGGGTCTTACGAGCAGTACTTC.

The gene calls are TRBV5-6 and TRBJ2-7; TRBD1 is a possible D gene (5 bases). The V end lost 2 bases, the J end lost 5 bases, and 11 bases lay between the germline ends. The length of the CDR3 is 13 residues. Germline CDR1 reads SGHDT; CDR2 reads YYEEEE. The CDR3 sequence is CASSLGRTNEQYF. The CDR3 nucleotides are TGTGCCAGCAGCTTAGGCAGGACAAACGAGCAGTACTTC.

The DNA for the CDR3 is TGCGCCAGCAGCCAATTAAGAGGGACTAGCGGGGGCAGAGATACGCAGTATTTT. Its translation is CASSQLRGTSGGRDTQYF. The gene calls are TRBV4-3 and TRBJ2-3, with 14 bases fitting TRBD2. This CDR3 is built from 18 residues. Germline CDR1 and CDR2: LGHNA and YSLEER. J gave up 5 bases and V 2 bases, and 9 bases lay outside the gene matches.